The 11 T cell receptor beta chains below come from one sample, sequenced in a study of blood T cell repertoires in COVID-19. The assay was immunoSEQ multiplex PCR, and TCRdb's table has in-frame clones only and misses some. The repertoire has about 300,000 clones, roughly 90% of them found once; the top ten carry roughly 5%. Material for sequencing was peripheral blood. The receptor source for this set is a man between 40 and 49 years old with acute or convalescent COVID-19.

The CDR3 here is CASSSGFPNTGELFF. CDR3 in DNA: TGTGCCAGCAGTTCGGGTTTCCCGAACACCGGGGAGCTGTTTTTT. The chain joins TRBV6-5 to TRBJ2-2; D gene unclear. There are 15 residues in the CDR3. Trimming took 4 bases from V and 0 from J, leaving 9 bases between them. Looked up from germline, CDR1 is MNHEY and CDR2 is SVGAGI.

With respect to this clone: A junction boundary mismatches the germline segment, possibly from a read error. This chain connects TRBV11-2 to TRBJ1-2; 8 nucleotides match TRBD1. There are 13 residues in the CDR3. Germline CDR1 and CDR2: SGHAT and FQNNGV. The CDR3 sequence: CASSLLPGGSGAF. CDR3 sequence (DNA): TGTGCCAGCAGCTTATTACCAGGGGGCTCCGGAGCCTTC.

CDR3 DNA sequence: TGTGCCACCAGCAGACAGGGGGCGCATAGCGGGGAGCTGTTTTTT. It encodes CATSRQGAHSGELFF. The chain carries TRBV15 and TRBJ2-2; 8 bases map to TRBD1. V lost 2 bases to trimming and J lost 7 bases; unmatched junction nucleotides: 6. Germline lookup yields CDR1 LNHNV and CDR2 YYDKDF (reference sequence). This CDR3 has 15 amino acids.

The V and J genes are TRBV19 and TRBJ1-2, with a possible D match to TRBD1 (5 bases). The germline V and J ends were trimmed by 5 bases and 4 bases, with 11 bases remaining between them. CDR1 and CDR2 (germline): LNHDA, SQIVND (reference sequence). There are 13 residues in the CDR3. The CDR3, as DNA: TGTGCCAGTAGTCCTACAGGATTCTATGGCTACACCTTC. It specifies CASSPTGFYGYTF. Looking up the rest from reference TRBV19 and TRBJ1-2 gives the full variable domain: DGGITQSPKYLFRKEGQNVTLSCEQNLNHDAMYWYRQDPGQGLRLIYYSQIVNDFQKGDIAEGYSVSREKKESFPLTVTSAQKNPTAFYLCASSPTGFYGYTFGSGTRLTVV.

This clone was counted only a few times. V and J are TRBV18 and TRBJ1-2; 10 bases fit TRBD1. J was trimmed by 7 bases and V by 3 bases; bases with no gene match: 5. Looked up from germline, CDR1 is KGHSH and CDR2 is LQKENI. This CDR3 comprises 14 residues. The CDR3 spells CASSPEGQGSGYTF. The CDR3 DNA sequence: TGTGCCAGCTCACCCGAGGGACAGGGGTCTGGCTACACCTTC. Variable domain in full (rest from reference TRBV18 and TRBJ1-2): NAGVMQNPRHLVRRRGQEARLRCSPMKGHSHVYWYRQLPEEGLKFMVYLQKENIIDESGMPKERFSAEFPKEGPSILRIQQVVRGDSAAYFCASSPEGQGSGYTFGSGTRLTVV.

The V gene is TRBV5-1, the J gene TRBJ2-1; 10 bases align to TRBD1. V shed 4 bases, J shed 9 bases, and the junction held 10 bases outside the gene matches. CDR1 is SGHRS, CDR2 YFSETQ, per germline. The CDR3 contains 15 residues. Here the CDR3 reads CASSPSDRGLGEQFF. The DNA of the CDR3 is TGCGCCAGCAGCCCGTCTGACAGGGGGCTAGGTGAGCAGTTCTTC.

CDR3 nucleotides: TGCGCCAGCAGCTTGGGTCTTGGGACAATCTATGGCTACACCTTC. Protein sequence: CASSLGLGTIYGYTF. The V and J genes are TRBV5-1 and TRBJ1-2; a weak D match, TRBD1 (6 bases). Germline CDR1 is SGHRS and CDR2 is YFSETQ. The CDR3 runs 15 residues. V lost 0 bases to trimming and J lost 4 bases, with 13 bases between them.

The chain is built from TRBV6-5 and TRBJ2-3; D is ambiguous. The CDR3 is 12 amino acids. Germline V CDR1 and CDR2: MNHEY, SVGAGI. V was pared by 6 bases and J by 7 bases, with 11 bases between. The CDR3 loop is CASRGGGNTQYF. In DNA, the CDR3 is TGTGCCAGCAGAGGCGGCGGTAATACGCAGTATTTT.

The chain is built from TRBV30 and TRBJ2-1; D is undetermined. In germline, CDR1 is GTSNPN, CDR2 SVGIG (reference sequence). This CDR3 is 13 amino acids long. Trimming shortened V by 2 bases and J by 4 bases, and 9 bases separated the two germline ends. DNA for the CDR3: TGTGCCTGGAGTATGAGGCAATACAATGAGCAGTTCTTC. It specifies CAWSMRQYNEQFF.

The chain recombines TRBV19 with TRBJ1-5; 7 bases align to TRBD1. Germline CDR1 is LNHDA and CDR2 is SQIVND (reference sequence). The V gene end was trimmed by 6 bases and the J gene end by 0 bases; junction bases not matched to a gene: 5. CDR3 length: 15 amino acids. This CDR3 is CASRRDRGSNQPQHF. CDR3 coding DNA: TGTGCCAGTAGGCGGGACAGAGGTAGCAATCAGCCCCAGCATTTT.

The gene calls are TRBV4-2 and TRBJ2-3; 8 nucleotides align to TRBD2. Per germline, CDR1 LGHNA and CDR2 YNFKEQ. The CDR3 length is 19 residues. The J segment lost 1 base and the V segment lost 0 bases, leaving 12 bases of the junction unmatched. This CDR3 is CASSQDPWRGARRTDTQYF. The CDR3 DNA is TGTGCCAGCAGCCAAGATCCTTGGCGGGGGGCCCGACGCACAGATACGCAGTATTTT.